This T cell receptor beta chain was profiled in a study of blood T cell repertoires in COVID-19. This clone has more than one count but fewer than ten. This CDR3 has 16 amino acids. The germline CDR1 and CDR2 sequences are SGHTA and FQGNSA. J lost 5 bases, V lost 1 base, and 9 bases had no gene match. Method: immunoSEQ multiplex PCR; TCRdb's copy keeps in-frame clones and lacks some. The table includes some 160,000 clones, approximately 90% detected once. The sequencing input was peripheral blood. The source is a woman in her sixties or seventies with active COVID-19. This chain uses TRBV7-2 with TRBJ1-2; 8 positions agree with TRBD1. CDR3 in DNA: TGTGCCAGCAGCTTAGAGGCTGGCAGGGGGCCTTATGGCTACACCTTC. Its translation is CASSLEAGRGPYGYTF.